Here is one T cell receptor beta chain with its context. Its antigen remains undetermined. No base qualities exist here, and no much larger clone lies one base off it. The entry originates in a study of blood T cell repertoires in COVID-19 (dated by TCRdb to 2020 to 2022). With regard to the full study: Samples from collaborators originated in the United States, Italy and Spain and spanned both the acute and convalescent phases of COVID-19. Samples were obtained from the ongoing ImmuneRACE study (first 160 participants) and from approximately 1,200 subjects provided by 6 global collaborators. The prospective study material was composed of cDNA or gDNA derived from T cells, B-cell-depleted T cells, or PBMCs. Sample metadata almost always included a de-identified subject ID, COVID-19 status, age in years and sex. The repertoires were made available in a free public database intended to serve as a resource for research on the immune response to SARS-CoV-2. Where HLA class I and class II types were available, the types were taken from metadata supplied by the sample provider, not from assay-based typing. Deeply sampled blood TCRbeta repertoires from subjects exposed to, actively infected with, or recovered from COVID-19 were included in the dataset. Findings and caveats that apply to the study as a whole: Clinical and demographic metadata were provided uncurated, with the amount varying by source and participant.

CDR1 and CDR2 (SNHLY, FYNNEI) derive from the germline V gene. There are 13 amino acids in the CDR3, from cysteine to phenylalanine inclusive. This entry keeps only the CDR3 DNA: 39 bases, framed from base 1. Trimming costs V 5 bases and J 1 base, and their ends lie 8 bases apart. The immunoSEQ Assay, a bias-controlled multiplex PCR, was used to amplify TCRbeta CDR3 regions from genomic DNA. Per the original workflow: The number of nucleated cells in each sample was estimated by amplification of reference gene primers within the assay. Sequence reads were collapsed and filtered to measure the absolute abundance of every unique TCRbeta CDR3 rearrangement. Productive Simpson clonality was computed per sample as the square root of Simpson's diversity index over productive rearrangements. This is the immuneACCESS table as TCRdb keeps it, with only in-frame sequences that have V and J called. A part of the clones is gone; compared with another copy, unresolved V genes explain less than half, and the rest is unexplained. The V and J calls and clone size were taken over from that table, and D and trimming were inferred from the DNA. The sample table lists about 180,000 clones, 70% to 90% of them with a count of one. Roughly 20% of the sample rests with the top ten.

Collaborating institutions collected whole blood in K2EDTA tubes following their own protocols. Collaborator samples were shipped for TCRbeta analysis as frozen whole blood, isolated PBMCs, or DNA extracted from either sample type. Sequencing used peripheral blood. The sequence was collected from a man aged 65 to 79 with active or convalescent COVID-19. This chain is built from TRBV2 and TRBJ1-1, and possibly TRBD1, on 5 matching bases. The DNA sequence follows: TGTGCCAGCAGTAGGGGTTGGAACACTGAAGCTTTCTTT. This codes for CASSRGWNTEAFF.